The clone carrying this T cell receptor (beta chain) was detected only once. Its antigen remains unidentified. Recipient blood drawn about 28 days pretransplant and days 30, 100, 180 after. The data were taken from a study of T cell clonotyping in hematopoietic cell transplantation. The protocol was immunoSEQ multiplex PCR, while the TCRdb copy is restricted to in-frame clones and leaves out a portion. The table includes just over 8,500 clones, about 82% detected once. Whole-study results and caveats: Graft donor and pretransplant recipient Inverse Simpson Index values predicted broader posttransplant TCR diversity. Pathologically expanded recipient clonotypes increased progressively from day 30 to day 180 as diversity fell. CD4 and CD8 repertoire contributions could not be separated without sorting.

Trimming stripped 6 bases from V and 6 bases from J, with 16 bases between. CDR3 length: 14 residues. CDR1 MNHNY and CDR2 SVGAGI come from the germline V gene (reference sequence). V is TRBV6-6 and J is TRBJ2-3, with D perhaps matching TRBD1 or TRBD2 (5 bases each). Sequenced here: PBMCs, sampled 180 days after allogeneic stem cell transplant. The TCR originated in a female patient between 30 and 45 years old who had an allogeneic stem cell transplant, so the T cells may come from the graft donor. Some clones in this sample may be carry-over from other donors' samples. The CDR3, as DNA: TGTGCCAGCAGCTTCGGCGAGGGGTCCGATACGCAGTATTTT. Protein: CASSFGEGSDTQYF.